This T cell receptor (gamma chain) derives from a study of gamma-delta T cells after stem cell transplantation. With 3 bases clipped from V and 5 bases from J, the junction kept 4 bases outside the gene matches. The CDR3 is 12 residues long. Germline CDR1 reads GITISATS; CDR2 reads ISYDGTV (reference sequence). TCRdb reprocessed the RT-PCR reads through CATT. The profile shows about 5,000 gamma-chain clones, 15% to 20% of them singletons. The receptor's source is a human donor. It is not recorded whose cells these are; they may come from a transplant donor. This sequence joins TRGV9 and TRGJ1 or TRGJ2. Sequencing was done on a sample of gamma-delta T cells. The CDR3 loop reads CALWESNYKKLF. The DNA for the CDR3 is TGTGCCTTGTGGGAGTCAAATTATAAGAAACTCTTT.